The entry below gives a single T cell receptor (beta chain) sequence along with its context. These data are taken from a study of CD8 T cells in ankylosing spondylitis. Libraries of TCR beta came from quantitative 5'-RACE with molecular barcodes. TCRdb passed the 5' RACE reads through MiXCR, listing each CDR3 protein once. The table shows about 240,000 distinct CDR3 sequences, with more than 20% occurring only once. V shed 3 bases and J shed 1 base, with 9 bases lying between them. This CDR3 spans 14 amino acids. The sequenced material came from blood, either unsorted or a sorted T cell fraction (not recorded which). This TCR came from a male donor with ankylosing spondylitis or in good health (not recorded which). V is TRBV12-3 or TRBV12-4 and J is TRBJ1-1; D gene uncertain. In DNA form, the CDR3 reads TGTGCCAGCAGTTTGAATGCAGGGAACACTGAAGCTTTCTTT. Its protein is CASSLNAGNTEAFF.